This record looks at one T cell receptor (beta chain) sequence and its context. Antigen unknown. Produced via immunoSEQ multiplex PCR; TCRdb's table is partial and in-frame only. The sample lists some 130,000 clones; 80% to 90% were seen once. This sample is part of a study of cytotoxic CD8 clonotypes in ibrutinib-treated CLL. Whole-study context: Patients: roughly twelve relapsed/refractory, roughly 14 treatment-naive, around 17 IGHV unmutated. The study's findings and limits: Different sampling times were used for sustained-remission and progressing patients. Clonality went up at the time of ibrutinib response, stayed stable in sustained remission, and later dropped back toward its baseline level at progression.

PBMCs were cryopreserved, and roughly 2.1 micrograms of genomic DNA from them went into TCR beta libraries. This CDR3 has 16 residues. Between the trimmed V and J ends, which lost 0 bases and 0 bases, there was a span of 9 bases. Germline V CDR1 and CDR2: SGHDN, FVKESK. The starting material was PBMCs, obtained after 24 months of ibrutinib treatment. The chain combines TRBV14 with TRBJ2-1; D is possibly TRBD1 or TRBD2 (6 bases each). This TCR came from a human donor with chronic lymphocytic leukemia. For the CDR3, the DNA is TGTGCCAGCAGCCAAGAAGGGGGGCTCTCCTACAATGAGCAGTTCTTC. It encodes CASSQEGGLSYNEQFF.